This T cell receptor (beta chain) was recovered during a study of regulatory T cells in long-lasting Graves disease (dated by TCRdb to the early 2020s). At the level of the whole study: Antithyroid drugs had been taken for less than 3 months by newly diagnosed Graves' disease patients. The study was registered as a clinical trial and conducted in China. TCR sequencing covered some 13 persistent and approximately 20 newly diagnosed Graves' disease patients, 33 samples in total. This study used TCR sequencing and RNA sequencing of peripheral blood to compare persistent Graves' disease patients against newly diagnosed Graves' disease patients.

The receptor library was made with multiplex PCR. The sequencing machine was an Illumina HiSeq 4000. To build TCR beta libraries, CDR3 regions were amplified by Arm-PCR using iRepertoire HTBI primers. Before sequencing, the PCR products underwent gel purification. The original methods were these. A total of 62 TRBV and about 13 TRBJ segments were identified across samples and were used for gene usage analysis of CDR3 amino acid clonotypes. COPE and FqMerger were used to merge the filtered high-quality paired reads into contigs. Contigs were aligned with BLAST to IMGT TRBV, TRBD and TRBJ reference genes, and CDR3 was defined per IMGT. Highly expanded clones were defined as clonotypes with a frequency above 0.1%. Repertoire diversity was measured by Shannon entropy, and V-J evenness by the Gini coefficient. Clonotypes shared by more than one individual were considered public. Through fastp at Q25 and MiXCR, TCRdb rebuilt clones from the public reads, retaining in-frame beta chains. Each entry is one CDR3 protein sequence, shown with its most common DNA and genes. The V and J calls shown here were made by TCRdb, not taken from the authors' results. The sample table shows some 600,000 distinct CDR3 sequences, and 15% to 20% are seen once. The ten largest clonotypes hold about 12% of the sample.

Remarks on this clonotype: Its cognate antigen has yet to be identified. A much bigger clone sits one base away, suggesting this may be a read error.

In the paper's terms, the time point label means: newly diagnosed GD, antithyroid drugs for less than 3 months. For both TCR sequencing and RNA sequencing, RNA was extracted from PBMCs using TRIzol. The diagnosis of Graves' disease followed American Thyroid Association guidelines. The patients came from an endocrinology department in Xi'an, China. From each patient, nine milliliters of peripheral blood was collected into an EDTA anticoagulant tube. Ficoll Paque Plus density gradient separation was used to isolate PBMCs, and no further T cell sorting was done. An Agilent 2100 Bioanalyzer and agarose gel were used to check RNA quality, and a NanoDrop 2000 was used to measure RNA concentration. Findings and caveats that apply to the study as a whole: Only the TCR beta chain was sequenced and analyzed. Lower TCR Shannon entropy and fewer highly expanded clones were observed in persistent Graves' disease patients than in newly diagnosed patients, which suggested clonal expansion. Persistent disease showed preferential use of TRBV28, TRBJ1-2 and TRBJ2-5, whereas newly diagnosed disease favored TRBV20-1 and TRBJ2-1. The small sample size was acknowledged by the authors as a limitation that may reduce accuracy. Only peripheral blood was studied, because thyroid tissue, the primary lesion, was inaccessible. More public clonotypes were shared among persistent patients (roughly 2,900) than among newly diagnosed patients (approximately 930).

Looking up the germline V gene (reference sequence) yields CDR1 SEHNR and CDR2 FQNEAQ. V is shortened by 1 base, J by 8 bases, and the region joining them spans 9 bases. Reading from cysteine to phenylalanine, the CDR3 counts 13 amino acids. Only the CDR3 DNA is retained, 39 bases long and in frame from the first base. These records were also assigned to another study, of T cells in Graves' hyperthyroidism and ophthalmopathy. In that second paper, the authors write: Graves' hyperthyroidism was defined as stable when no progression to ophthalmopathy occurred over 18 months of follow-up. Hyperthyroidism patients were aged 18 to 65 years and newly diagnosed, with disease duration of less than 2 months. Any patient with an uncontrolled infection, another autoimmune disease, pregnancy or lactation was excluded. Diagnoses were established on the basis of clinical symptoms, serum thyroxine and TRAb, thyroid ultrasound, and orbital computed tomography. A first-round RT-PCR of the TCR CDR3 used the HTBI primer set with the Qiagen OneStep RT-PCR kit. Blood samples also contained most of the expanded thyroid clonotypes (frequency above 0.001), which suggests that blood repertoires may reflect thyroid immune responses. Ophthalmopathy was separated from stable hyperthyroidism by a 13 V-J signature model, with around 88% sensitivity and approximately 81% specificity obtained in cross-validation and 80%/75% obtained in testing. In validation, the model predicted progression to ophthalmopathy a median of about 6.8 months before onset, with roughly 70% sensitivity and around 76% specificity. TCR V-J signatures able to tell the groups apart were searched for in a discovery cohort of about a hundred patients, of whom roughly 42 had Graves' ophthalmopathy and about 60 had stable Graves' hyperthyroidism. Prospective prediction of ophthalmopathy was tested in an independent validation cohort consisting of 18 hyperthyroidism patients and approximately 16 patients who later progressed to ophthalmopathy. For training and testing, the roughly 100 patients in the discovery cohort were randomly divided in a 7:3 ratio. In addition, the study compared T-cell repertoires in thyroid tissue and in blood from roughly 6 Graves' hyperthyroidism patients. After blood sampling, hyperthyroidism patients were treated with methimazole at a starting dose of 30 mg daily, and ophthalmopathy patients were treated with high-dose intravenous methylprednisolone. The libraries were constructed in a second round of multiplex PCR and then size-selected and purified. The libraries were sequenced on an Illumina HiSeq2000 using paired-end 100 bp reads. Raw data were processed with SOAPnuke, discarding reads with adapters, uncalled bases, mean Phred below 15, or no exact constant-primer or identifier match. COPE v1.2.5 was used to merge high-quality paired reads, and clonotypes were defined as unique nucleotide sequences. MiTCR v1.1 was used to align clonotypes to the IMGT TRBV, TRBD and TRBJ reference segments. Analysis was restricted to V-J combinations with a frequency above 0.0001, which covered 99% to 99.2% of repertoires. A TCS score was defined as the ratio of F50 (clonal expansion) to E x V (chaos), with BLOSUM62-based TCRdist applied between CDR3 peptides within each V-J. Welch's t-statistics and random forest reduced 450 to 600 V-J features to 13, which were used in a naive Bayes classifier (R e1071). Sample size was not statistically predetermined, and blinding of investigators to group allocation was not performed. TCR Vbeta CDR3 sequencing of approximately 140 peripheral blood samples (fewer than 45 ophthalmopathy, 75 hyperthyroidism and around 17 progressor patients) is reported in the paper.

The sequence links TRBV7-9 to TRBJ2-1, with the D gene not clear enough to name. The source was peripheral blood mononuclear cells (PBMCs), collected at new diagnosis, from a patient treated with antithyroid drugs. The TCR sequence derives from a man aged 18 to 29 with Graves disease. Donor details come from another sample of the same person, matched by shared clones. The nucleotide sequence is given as TGTGCCAGCAGCTTAGGTACAGTCGATGAGCAGTTCTTC. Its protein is CASSLGTVDEQFF.